Presented here are 2 T cell receptor beta chains from one specimen sequenced in a study of blood T cell repertoires in COVID-19. Clones were sequenced by immunoSEQ multiplex PCR, and TCRdb holds only the in-frame ones, with some missing. The profile shows some 150,000 clones, roughly 82% of them singletons. Sequenced material: peripheral blood. The receptors shown here come from a woman aged 70-85 years with acute or convalescent COVID-19.

CDR3 region: CASSTGTGGVGTEAFF. As DNA, the CDR3 is TGTGCCAGCAGCACCGGGACAGGTGGGGTCGGTACTGAAGCTTTCTTT. This chain joins TRBV5-6 and TRBJ1-1, with 8 bases matching TRBD1. Per germline, CDR1 SGHDT and CDR2 YYEEEE. Trimming at V came to 4 bases and at J to 5 bases, leaving 13 bases not matched to a gene. The CDR3 consists of 16 residues.

V gene TRBV29-1 combines with J gene TRBJ1-2; 9 nucleotides match TRBD1. The CDR3 runs 13 residues. With 5 bases clipped from V and 3 bases from J, the junction kept 4 bases outside the gene matches. Germline V gene data show CDR1 as SQVTM and CDR2 as ANQGSEA. CDR3 in amino acids: CSVTTGGDYGYTF. CDR3 nucleotide sequence: TGCAGCGTTACGACAGGGGGAGACTATGGCTACACCTTC.